This TCR beta chain was sequenced in a study of blood T cell repertoires in COVID-19. In the original analysis: The assay estimated nucleated cells by amplifying reference gene primers. Clones were sequenced by immunoSEQ multiplex PCR, and TCRdb holds only the in-frame ones, with some missing. V and J calls plus clone size are reproduced from that table; the DNA served to infer D and trimming. Of about 160,000 clones detected, 81% appear once; the ten largest clones hold about 6%. Those who participated ranged in age from roughly 18 to 100 years and resided in about two dozen US areas. Germline V CDR1 and CDR2: LGHNA, YNFKEQ. This CDR3 is built from 14 residues. V was pared by 1 base and J by 12 bases, with 4 bases of the junction left unmatched.

The genes are TRBV4-2 and TRBJ2-1; 12 bases match TRBD2. This TCR derives from a woman between 40 and 55 years old with acute COVID-19. The sequencing sample was made of PBMCs or T cells enriched from blood (not recorded which). Here the CDR3 DNA reads TGTGCCAGCAGCCAAGGGACTAGCGGGATGGGGCAGTTCTTC. This encodes CASSQGTSGMGQFF.